A single sample is the source of the 30 T cell receptor beta chains below, sequenced in a study of blood T cell repertoires in COVID-19. TCRdb's copy holds only in-frame clones and misses some; the assay was immunoSEQ multiplex PCR. This sample has about 180,000 clones, with 85% to 95% found just once. The material sequenced was peripheral blood. The receptors were gathered from a man in his forties or fifties with acute or convalescent COVID-19.

CDR3 nucleotides: TGTGCCAGCAGTTCCCCCCATCCAGGGACAGGGAATGGCTACACCTTC. Protein product: CASSSPHPGTGNGYTF. The chain has TRBV28 and TRBJ1-2, with 9 bases matching TRBD1. The germline V gene encodes CDR1 MDHEN and CDR2 SYDVKM. The CDR3 covers 16 residues. After removal of 4 bases from V and 6 bases from J, the junction contained 12 bases not matched to a gene.

The J gene is TRBJ2-5, the V gene TRBV3-1 (or the pseudogene TRBV3-2); D perhaps matches TRBD1 (6 bases). This CDR3 region has 12 residues. V lost 10 bases, J lost 7 bases, and 16 bases lay in between. Germline CDR1 reads LGHDT; CDR2 reads YNNKEL (reference sequence). CDR3 residues: CATKDSVLTQYF. CDR3 nucleotide sequence: TGTGCCACCAAGGACAGCGTTTTGACCCAGTACTTC.

The chain employs TRBV2 and TRBJ1-1; TRBD1 agrees at 7 bases. The CDR3 is 15 amino acids. The V and J ends lost 6 bases and 1 base, in that order; junction bases with no gene match: 8. Germline values: CDR1 SNHLY, CDR2 FYNNEI. For the CDR3, the DNA is TGTGCCAGCAGATTGGGACAGTTGCGGAACACTGAAGCTTTCTTT. Residues: CASRLGQLRNTEAFF.

This sequence joins TRBV18 and TRBJ1-4; 7 nucleotides match TRBD1. The CDR3 consists of 14 residues. J lost 7 bases, V lost 4 bases, and 6 bases had no gene match. Germline V gene data show CDR1 as KGHSH and CDR2 as LQKENI. The CDR3 region has the DNA TGTGCCAGCTCACTGCGACAGGGTGGTGAAAAACTGTTTTTT. Its protein is CASSLRQGGEKLFF.

V and J are TRBV9 and TRBJ2-2, with 7 bases aligning to TRBD1. Germline V gene data show CDR1 as SGDLS and CDR2 as YYNGEE. Germline trimming cut 6 bases from V and 4 bases from J; bases unmatched to any gene: 9. The CDR3 has 15 amino acids. CDR3 in DNA: TGTGCCAGCACCTACCGGGACAGAGGCACCGGGGAGCTGTTTTTT. This translates into CASTYRDRGTGELFF. Full variable domain (outside the CDR3, taken from reference TRBV9 and TRBJ2-2): DSGVTQTPKHLITATGQRVTLRCSPRSGDLSVYWYQQSLDQGLQFLIQYYNGEERAKGNILERFSAQQFPDLHSELNLSSLELGDSALYFCASTYRDRGTGELFFGEGSRLTVL.

The chain carries TRBV10-3 and TRBJ1-6; no clear D. The CDR3 loop spans 12 amino acids. The V gene lost 4 bases and the J gene lost 8 bases, with 6 bases spanning the gap. Germline V CDR1 and CDR2: ENHRY, SYGVKD. CDR3 residues: CAISARDSPLHF. The DNA of the CDR3 is TGTGCCATCAGTGCCCGAGATTCACCCCTCCACTTT.

The J gene is TRBJ2-2, the V gene TRBV5-4; possible D gene TRBD2, 5 bases. V was pared by 3 bases and J by 0 bases, with 9 bases between. The CDR3 consists of 15 residues. CDR1 is SGHNT and CDR2 is YYREEE in the germline V gene (reference sequence). The CDR3 loop reads CASSSSSANTGELFF. CDR3 coding DNA: TGTGCCAGCAGCTCCAGTAGCGCGAACACCGGGGAGCTGTTTTTT.

The chain is built from TRBV7-2 and TRBJ1-3; D might be TRBD1 (5 bases). CDR1 and CDR2 (germline): SGHTA, FQGNSA. This CDR3 is built from 17 residues. V lost 2 bases and J lost 2, with 16 bases in between. Written as DNA, the CDR3 is TGTGCCAGCAGCTTAAATTTCCTCAGGGCAGCTGGAAACACCATATATTTT. This translates into CASSLNFLRAAGNTIYF.

This sequence joins TRBV9 and TRBJ2-3, with D possibly being TRBD2 (5 bases). CDR3 length equals 15 residues. The germline gives CDR1 SGDLS, CDR2 YYNGEE. V lost 4 bases and J 2 bases, leaving 14 bases between the germline ends. The CDR3 DNA sequence: TGTGCCAGCAGCCCCACGGAGCGGTACACAGATACGCAGTATTTT. The encoded protein is CASSPTERYTDTQYF.

This sequence joins TRBV9 and TRBJ2-2; TRBD2 agrees at 8 bases. The CDR3 consists of 13 residues. In germline, CDR1 is SGDLS, CDR2 YYNGEE. Trimming cost V 3 bases and J 13 bases; bases outside gene matches: 8. This CDR3 is CASSAPGLVGLFF. The DNA of the CDR3 is TGTGCCAGCAGCGCACCGGGACTAGTCGGGCTGTTTTTT. The whole variable domain, filled in from reference TRBV9 and TRBJ2-2, reads DSGVTQTPKHLITATGQRVTLRCSPRSGDLSVYWYQQSLDQGLQFLIQYYNGEERAKGNILERFSAQQFPDLHSELNLSSLELGDSALYFCASSAPGLVGLFFGEGSRLTVL.

The CDR3 bases are TGTGCCAGCAGATCGACAGGGGCAAGAGTCACAGATACGCAGTATTTT. As protein: CASRSTGARVTDTQYF. The genes are TRBV7-2 and TRBJ2-3, with 8 nucleotides matching TRBD1. CDR1 SGHTA and CDR2 FQGNSA come from the germline V gene. V lost 6 bases, J lost 2 bases, and 10 bases stayed unmatched. The length of the CDR3 is 16 residues.

The chain carries TRBV6-2 or TRBV6-3 and TRBJ1-5, with D possibly being TRBD1 (5 bases). The CDR3 extends over 12 amino acids. V lost 5 bases to trimming and J lost 4 bases, with 6 bases between them. Germline V gene lookup returns CDR1 MNHEY and CDR2 SVGEGT. CDR3 sequence: CASSRGNQPQHF. The CDR3 DNA follows: TGTGCCAGCAGTAGGGGTAATCAGCCCCAGCATTTT.

The V call is TRBV4-2, the J call TRBJ1-2; D is uncertain. Per the germline V gene, CDR1 is LGHNA and CDR2 is YNFKEQ. V lost 0 bases to trimming and J lost 2 bases, with 10 bases between them. The CDR3 sequence is 15 residues long. CDR3: CASSQESAQNYGYTF. In DNA, the CDR3 is TGTGCCAGCAGCCAAGAATCGGCACAGAACTATGGCTACACCTTC.

The J gene is TRBJ2-1, the V gene TRBV7-9; 9 nucleotides agree with TRBD2. The V gene end was trimmed by 6 bases and the J gene end by 6 bases; junction bases not matched to a gene: 9. Germline CDR1 SEHNR, CDR2 FQNEAQ (reference sequence). CDR3 size: 15 residues. The CDR3: CASRASGKFSNEQFF. For the CDR3, the DNA is TGTGCCAGCAGGGCTAGCGGGAAATTTTCCAATGAGCAGTTCTTC. Complete variable domain (other parts from reference TRBV7-9 and TRBJ2-1): DTGVSQNPRHKITKRGQNVTFRCDPISEHNRLYWYRQTLGQGPEFLTYFQNEAQLEKSRLLSDRFSAERPKGSFSTLEIQRTEQGDSAMYLCASRASGKFSNEQFFGPGTRLTVL.

The chain uses TRBV29-1 and TRBJ1-2, with D unclear. This CDR3 is 12 amino acids long. From germline, CDR1 is SQVTM and CDR2 ANQGSEA. Trimming shortened V by 3 bases and J by 7 bases, and 12 bases separated the two germline ends. This chain's CDR3 is CSVDAGIGGYTF. The CDR3 DNA sequence: TGCAGCGTTGATGCGGGTATCGGTGGCTACACCTTC.

J is TRBJ1-1 and V is TRBV3-1 (or the pseudogene TRBV3-2), with 10 bases aligning to TRBD1. Germline-derived CDR1 and CDR2 are LGHDT and YNNKEL (reference sequence). V lost 1 base to trimming and J lost 10 bases; unmatched junction nucleotides: 3. This CDR3 region has 13 residues. The CDR3, as DNA: TGTGCCAGCAGCCAAGGACAGGGGGCGGGAGCTTTCTTT. This sequence encodes CASSQGQGAGAFF.

DNA for the CDR3: TGTGCCAGCAGCCAAGAACGCGGAACAACTAATGAAAAACTGTTTTTT. Residues: CASSQERGTTNEKLFF. The chain links TRBV4-2 to TRBJ1-4; D gene unclear. The ends were cut back, 0 bases at V and 0 bases at J, with 8 bases in the middle. The germline CDR1 and CDR2 sequences are LGHNA and YNFKEQ. This CDR3 has 16 residues.

This clone was detected once. The chain is built from TRBV5-5 and TRBJ2-7; 9 positions match TRBD1. V was pared by 5 bases and J by 2 bases, with 11 bases of the junction left unmatched. Germline V gene data show CDR1 as SGHKS and CDR2 as YYEKEE (reference sequence). This CDR3 has 16 amino acids. Written as DNA, the CDR3 is TGTGCCAGCAGGTCCACAGGGGGCGAAAGGGCCTACGAGCAGTACGTC. Its protein is CASRSTGGERAYEQYV.

The chain links TRBV30 to TRBJ2-5; TRBD2 matches at 7 bases. Trimming at V came to 4 bases and at J to 4 bases, leaving 15 bases not matched to a gene. The germline CDR1 and CDR2 sequences are GTSNPN and SVGIG (reference sequence). This CDR3 has 16 residues. In DNA, the CDR3 is TGTGCCTGGAAGGCCCCGGGGCGGGGGATCGGAGAGACCCAGTACTTC. It translates to CAWKAPGRGIGETQYF.

The rearrangement joins TRBV11-2 to TRBJ1-6; D unclear. This CDR3 is built from 12 residues. Germline V gene lookup returns CDR1 SGHAT and CDR2 FQNNGV. With 3 bases removed from V and 12 bases from J, the gap between germline ends came to 9 bases. The CDR3 DNA follows: TGTGCCAGCAGCTTGGGAGGGCAACCCCTCCACTTT. Protein product: CASSLGGQPLHF.

This rearrangement joins TRBV5-6 to TRBJ1-1; D is undetermined. There are 11 residues in the CDR3. V shed 4 bases and J shed 1 base, with 2 bases lying between them. The germline gives CDR1 SGHDT, CDR2 YYEEEE. The CDR3 loop is CASSRNTEAFF. CDR3 nucleotide sequence: TGTGCCAGCAGCCGGAACACTGAAGCTTTCTTT. Based on the CDR3 plus reference TRBV5-6 and TRBJ1-1, the full variable domain is DAGVTQSPTHLIKTRGQQVTLRCSPKSGHDTVSWYQQALGQGPQFIFQYYEEEERQRGNFPDRFSGHQFPNYSSELNVNALLLGDSALYLCASSRNTEAFFGQGTRLTVV.

This clone was observed once. V usage is TRBV7-3 and J usage is TRBJ1-2; 7 bases are a match to TRBD1. J gave up 3 bases and V 6 bases, and 7 bases lay outside the gene matches. Germline CDR1 and CDR2: SGHTA and FQGTGA. The CDR3 is 14 amino acids. The CDR3: CASSQTGMDYGYTF. The CDR3 coding sequence is TGTGCCAGCAGTCAGACAGGGATGGACTATGGCTACACCTTC.

The chain carries TRBV19 and TRBJ2-3, with D perhaps matching TRBD1 (6 bases). The V gene's germline CDR1 is LNHDA and CDR2 SQIVND (reference sequence). V was shortened by 2 bases and J by 5 bases, with 11 bases between the two germline ends. The CDR3 runs to 14 residues. This CDR3 is CASSITGLGDTQYF. As DNA, the CDR3 is TGTGCCAGTAGTATAACAGGGTTAGGAGATACGCAGTATTTT.

V usage is TRBV5-1 and J usage is TRBJ2-5; tentatively, D is TRBD2 (6 bases). V was pared by 0 bases and J by 7 bases, with 19 bases between. The CDR3 has 16 residues. Germline values: CDR1 SGHRS, CDR2 YFSETQ. As DNA, the CDR3 is TGCGCCAGCAGCTTGGAGGCAGGAGGGACCACAGGGACCCAGTACTTC. This gives the protein CASSLEAGGTTGTQYF. Combining the CDR3 with reference TRBV5-1 and TRBJ2-5 gives the whole variable domain KAGVTQTPRYLIKTRGQQVTLSCSPISGHRSVSWYQQTPGQGLQFLFEYFSETQRNKGNFPGRFSGRQFSNSRSEMNVSTLELGDSALYLCASSLEAGGTTGTQYFGPGTRLLVL.

This chain joins TRBV28 and TRBJ1-1; no reliable D call. Between the trimmed V and J ends, which lost 3 bases and 3 bases, there was a span of 17 bases. Germline V gene lookup returns CDR1 MDHEN and CDR2 SYDVKM. The CDR3 totals 16 residues. The CDR3 coding sequence is TGTGCCAGCAGTTTCGGGTTGGGAGTGAAAGACACTGAAGCTTTCTTT. Translating it yields CASSFGLGVKDTEAFF.

This clone was counted a single time. The chain uses TRBV7-9 and TRBJ2-1, with 7 bases that match TRBD1. V lost 1 base, J lost 14 bases, and 8 bases stayed unmatched. Germline lookup yields CDR1 SEHNR and CDR2 FQNEAQ (reference sequence). The CDR3 loop spans 13 amino acids. The CDR3 coding sequence is TGTGCCAGCAGCTTAGGGCCTGGGCAGGGGGAGTTCTTC. Protein sequence: CASSLGPGQGEFF.

Only one count was recorded for this clone. The chain employs TRBV6-5 and TRBJ1-2; the D gene is possibly TRBD1 (5 bases). The CDR3 has 14 amino acids. V lost 0 bases to trimming and J lost 4 bases, with 9 bases between them. Germline V gene sequence: CDR1 MNHEY, CDR2 SVGAGI. The CDR3 DNA is TGTGCCAGCAGTTACTCCGCAGGGCCCTATGGCTACACCTTC. It is translated as CASSYSAGPYGYTF.

The chain recombines TRBV24-1 with TRBJ2-3; TRBD1 matches 7 bases. Germline-derived CDR1 and CDR2 are KGHDR and SFDVKD. V was pared by 9 bases and J by 2 bases, with 4 bases of the junction left unmatched. The CDR3 contains 13 residues. CDR3 sequence reads: CATVGQPTDTQYF. CDR3 coding DNA: TGTGCCACCGTGGGACAGCCCACAGATACGCAGTATTTT.

This rearrangement joins TRBV5-4 to TRBJ1-2, with 8 bases matching TRBD1. Trimming removed 0 bases from V and 2 bases from J; junction bases left unmatched: 0. The CDR3 extends over 14 amino acids. Per the germline V gene, CDR1 is SGHNT and CDR2 is YYREEE (reference sequence). The CDR3 protein is CASSLAGGNYGYTF. The CDR3 bases are TGTGCCAGCAGCTTGGCAGGGGGCAACTATGGCTACACCTTC.

The CDR3 DNA follows: TGTGCCAGCAGCCCAGGGACAGGTTCGCCCCAGCATTTT. This translates into CASSPGTGSPQHF. The rearrangement joins TRBV11-2 to TRBJ1-5; 8 bases agree with TRBD1. V shed 5 bases and J 9 bases; nucleotides not matched to a gene: 6. Germline assignment: CDR1 SGHAT and CDR2 FQNNGV. The CDR3 is made up of 13 amino acids.